The present TCR beta chain was sequenced within a study of OX40 agonist ivuxolimab in advanced cancers. Study information: Treatment of patients was with ivuxolimab, an agonistic anti-OX40 (CD134) antibody. Patient treatment consisted of intravenous ivuxolimab administration every 2 weeks at 0.01 to 10 mg/kg.

Study results and limitations: Expanded peripheral T cells had an undetermined antigen specificity.

Repertoires were generated with immunoSEQ multiplex PCR, while TCRdb's copy carries only in-frame clones and drops some. This table has tens of thousands of clones, roughly nine tenths appearing once. A remark on this clone: The antigen remains unidentified.

The sequence was obtained from an adult with an advanced solid tumor such as melanoma, head and neck, liver or kidney cancer. Source: CD4+ or CD8+ T cells sorted from blood, taken in a trial of the OX40 agonist ivuxolimab.

CDR3 bases: TGTGCCACCAGCAGAGCTTCCGGGACTCCCGCTAGGGAGCAGTACTTC. Translating it yields CATSRASGTPAREQYF. The genes are TRBV15 and TRBJ2-7, with a possible D match to TRBD2 (6 bases). V lost 1 base, J lost 7 bases, and 20 bases lay in between. The germline gives CDR1 LNHNV, CDR2 YYDKDF (reference sequence). The CDR3 consists of 16 residues.